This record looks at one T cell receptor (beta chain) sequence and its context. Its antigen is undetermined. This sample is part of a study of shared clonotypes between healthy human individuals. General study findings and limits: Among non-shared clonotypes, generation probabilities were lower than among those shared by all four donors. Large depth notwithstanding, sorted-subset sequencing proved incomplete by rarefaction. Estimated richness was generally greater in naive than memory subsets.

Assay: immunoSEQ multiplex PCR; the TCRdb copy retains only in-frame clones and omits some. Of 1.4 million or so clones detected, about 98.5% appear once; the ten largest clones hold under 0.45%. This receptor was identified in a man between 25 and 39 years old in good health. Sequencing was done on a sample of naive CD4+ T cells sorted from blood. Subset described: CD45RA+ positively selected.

The CDR3 loop is CASSGGIAGDTDTQYF. The CDR3 DNA is TGTGCCAGCAGTGGTGGGATTGCGGGCGACACAGATACGCAGTATTTT. The J gene is TRBJ2-3, the V gene TRBV2, with a possible D match to TRBD2 (5 bases). With 4 bases removed from V and 2 bases from J, the gap between germline ends came to 16 bases. From germline, CDR1 is SNHLY and CDR2 FYNNEI. The CDR3 totals 16 residues. Filled out from reference TRBV2 and TRBJ2-3, the complete variable domain reads EPEVTQTPSHQVTQMGQEVILRCVPISNHLYFYWYRQILGQKVEFLVSFYNNEISEKSEIFDDQFSVERPDGSNFTLKIRSTKLEDSAMYFCASSGGIAGDTDTQYFGPGTRLTVL.